This TCR beta chain was obtained from a study of shared clonotypes between healthy human individuals. Study as a whole: Each donor had three CD4 naive, three CD4 memory, two CD8 naive and one CD8 memory plate.

In the case of this clone: The antigen is unknown.

Only CD45RO-negative cells positively selected for CCR7 counted as naive CD8 cells, so terminally differentiated effector memory CD45RA+ cells were excluded. Broader study findings: Naive CD4 clonotypes were shared across a handful of donors at 4.5% to 6%.

Produced via immunoSEQ multiplex PCR; TCRdb's table is partial and in-frame only. The table has around 650,000 clones, approximately 96% seen once; the top ten hold about 0.11%. The TCR comes from a woman aged 25 to 39 in good health. Sequences were obtained from naive CD8+ T cells sorted from blood.

The CDR3 region is CASSILDPQPQHF. Here the CDR3 DNA reads TGTGCCAGTAGTATTTTGGATCCTCAGCCCCAGCATTTT. The J gene is TRBJ1-5, the V gene TRBV19; D unclear. Trimming shortened V by 3 bases and J by 6 bases, and 9 bases separated the two germline ends. The CDR3 runs to 13 residues. Germline CDR1 and CDR2: LNHDA and SQIVND (reference sequence).